The 30 T cell receptor beta chains listed next were all sequenced from one sample in a study of T-cell memory formation after mild COVID-19. TCRdb independently ran MiXCR on the 5' RACE reads; one entry per CDR3 protein. The sample carries about 470,000 distinct CDR3 sequences, 25% recorded once. The sequenced sample was PBMCs or a T cell subset sorted from them (not recorded which). These receptors were taken from an adult woman who had mild COVID-19 (a few samples of this study predate the infection). Cell type and time point are not known.

V gene TRBV5-1 combines with J gene TRBJ2-1; D may be TRBD2 (6 bases). CDR1 and CDR2 (germline): SGHRS, YFSETQ. V gave up 0 bases and J gave up 7 bases, with 20 bases separating them. CDR3 size: 17 residues. This CDR3 is CASSLGSGATTGNEQFF. In nucleotides, the CDR3 is TGCGCCAGCAGCTTGGGGTCGGGAGCAACGACTGGGAATGAGCAGTTCTTC.

The rearrangement links TRBV3-1 to TRBJ2-3; the match to TRBD1 covers 11 bases. There are 15 residues in the CDR3. V was pared by 4 bases and J by 5 bases, with 5 bases of the junction left unmatched. Germline-derived CDR1 and CDR2 are LGHDT and YNNKEL (reference sequence). The CDR3 loop reads CASSLRTGGVDTQYF. CDR3 bases: TGTGCCAGCAGCCTCCGGACAGGGGGCGTAGATACGCAGTATTTT.

This clonotype was seen a handful of times. The V and J genes are TRBV28 and TRBJ2-7; 15 nucleotides agree with TRBD2. V was clipped by 4 bases and J by 3 bases; unmatched bases: 4. Germline assignment: CDR1 MDHEN and CDR2 SYDVKM. The CDR3 has 16 residues. The CDR3 reads CASSSPGLAGGYEQYF. CDR3 in DNA: TGTGCCAGCAGTTCCCCGGGACTAGCGGGAGGCTACGAGCAGTACTTC.

The chain has TRBV18 and TRBJ2-4; 11 positions agree with TRBD1. Trimming cost V 2 bases and J 6 bases; bases outside gene matches: 3. CDR1 and CDR2 (germline): KGHSH, LQKENI. CDR3 length: 15 amino acids. This CDR3 is CASSPRTGGGNIQYF. In DNA, the CDR3 is TGTGCCAGCTCACCAAGGACAGGGGGCGGAAACATTCAGTACTTC.

This rearrangement joins TRBV12-3 or TRBV12-4 to TRBJ1-1; D gene uncertain. This CDR3 has 13 residues. The V end lost 5 bases, the J end lost 1 base, and 8 bases lay between the germline ends. CDR3 protein: CASSLIKNTEAFF. CDR3 nucleotides: TGTGCCAGCAGTCTCATCAAGAACACTGAAGCTTTCTTT.

This clonotype was seen more than once but under ten times. J is TRBJ2-2 and V is TRBV7-2; D gene uncertain. V dropped 5 bases and J dropped 1 base, with 11 bases sitting between them. CDR1 and CDR2 (germline): SGHTA, FQGNSA. This CDR3 region has 15 residues. The CDR3 loop is CASSPLRRNTGELFF. In DNA, the CDR3 is TGTGCCAGCAGCCCCCTACGGAGGAACACCGGGGAGCTGTTTTTT.

This rearrangement joins TRBV12-3 or TRBV12-4 to TRBJ2-2; 7 bases line up with TRBD1. This CDR3 is 17 amino acids long. The V segment lost 8 bases and the J segment 7 bases; nucleotides outside the gene matches: 19. In DNA, the CDR3 is TGTGCCAGCTGCTGGGGTACCCGGACAGGATGGAACGGGGAGCTGTTTTTT. Protein: CASCWGTRTGWNGELFF.

The V and J genes are TRBV6-5 and TRBJ1-3; D is unresolved. V lost 6 bases and J 9 bases, leaving 18 bases between the germline ends. Per germline, CDR1 MNHEY and CDR2 SVGAGI. The CDR3 contains 14 residues. Here the CDR3 reads CASSSSRTRGTIYF. CDR3 nucleotide sequence: TGTGCCAGCAGCTCCTCCAGGACCCGGGGCACCATATATTTT.

This clonotype was recorded a few times. The chain combines TRBV29-1 with TRBJ1-1; tentatively, D is TRBD1 (5 bases). Between the trimmed V and J ends, which lost 7 bases and 5 bases, there was a span of 14 bases. The CDR3 is 12 residues long. Germline V lookup: CDR1 SQVTM, CDR2 ANQGSEA. In DNA, the CDR3 is TGCAGCGGGGGGACGGGCGGAACTGAAGCTTTCTTT. Residues: CSGGTGGTEAFF. Filled out from reference TRBV29-1 and TRBJ1-1, the complete variable domain reads SAVISQKPSRDICQRGTSLTIQCQVDSQVTMMFWYRQQPGQSLTLIATANQGSEATYESGFVIDKFPISRPNLTFSTLTVSNMSPEDSSIYLCSGGTGGTEAFFGQGTRLTVV.

This clonotype was observed a few times. The chain uses TRBV6-6 and TRBJ2-7, with 7 bases lining up with TRBD2. The CDR3 is made up of 10 amino acids. Germline CDR1 reads MNHNY; CDR2 reads SVGAGI (reference sequence). With V trimmed by 9 bases and J by 7 bases, 3 bases remained unmatched. The CDR3 region is CASYGGEQYF. The CDR3 nucleotides read TGTGCCAGTTACGGGGGGGAGCAGTACTTC.

The chain employs TRBV19 and TRBJ2-1; D remains unclear. The CDR3 runs to 14 residues. V was shortened by 6 bases and J by 7 bases, with 16 bases between the two germline ends. The germline V gene encodes CDR1 LNHDA and CDR2 SQIVND (reference sequence). The CDR3 sequence is CASREPEGKNEQFF. DNA of the CDR3: TGTGCCAGTAGGGAGCCCGAAGGGAAGAATGAGCAGTTCTTC. Full variable domain (outside the CDR3, taken from reference TRBV19 and TRBJ2-1): DGGITQSPKYLFRKEGQNVTLSCEQNLNHDAMYWYRQDPGQGLRLIYYSQIVNDFQKGDIAEGYSVSREKKESFPLTVTSAQKNPTAFYLCASREPEGKNEQFFGPGTRLTVL.

At least ten counts were recorded for this clonotype. CDR3 DNA sequence: TGCGCCAGCAGCCAAAGGGTCCGGCGGGTCCCTGCCGGGGAGCTGTTTTTT. Protein sequence: CASSQRVRRVPAGELFF. J is TRBJ2-2 and V is TRBV4-3; the D gene is possibly TRBD2 (5 bases). Germline CDR1 reads LGHNA; CDR2 reads YSLEER. There are 17 residues in the CDR3. The V end lost 2 bases, the J end lost 6 bases, and 19 bases lay between the germline ends.

This clonotype appeared a few times. The chain has TRBV7-2 and TRBJ2-7, with a tentative D call TRBD2 (6 bases). V was clipped by 5 bases and J by 2 bases, with 16 bases between them. The CDR3 has 15 amino acids. The V gene's germline CDR1 is SGHTA and CDR2 FQGNSA. The CDR3 reads CASSQSGPIPYEQYF. CDR3 DNA: TGTGCCAGCAGCCAGAGCGGGCCAATCCCCTACGAGCAGTACTTC.

This clonotype was seen more than once but under ten times. The chain recombines TRBV9 with TRBJ2-7; TRBD1 aligns across 11 bases. The CDR3 extends over 15 amino acids. With V trimmed by 2 bases and J by 3 bases, 4 bases remained unmatched. Germline V gives CDR1 SGDLS, CDR2 YYNGEE. The CDR3 loop is CASSVDGTGGYEQYF. DNA for the CDR3: TGTGCCAGCAGCGTGGACGGGACAGGGGGCTACGAGCAGTACTTC.

This clonotype was counted only a few times. This sequence joins TRBV29-1 and TRBJ2-1; D call uncertain. This CDR3 spans 13 amino acids. V lost 3 bases to trimming and J lost 2 bases, with 8 bases between them. CDR1 SQVTM and CDR2 ANQGSEA come from the germline V gene. The CDR3: CSVEAVPYNEQFF. The DNA of the CDR3 is TGCAGCGTTGAGGCAGTACCCTACAATGAGCAGTTCTTC.

This clonotype was counted a few times. The chain has TRBV7-9 and TRBJ2-1, with a weak D call TRBD2 (6 bases). Germline CDR1 is SEHNR and CDR2 is FQNEAQ (reference sequence). Trimming removed 7 bases at V and 4 bases at J, with 17 bases between. This CDR3 region has 15 residues. CDR3 residues: CASTLWGERYNEQFF. The CDR3 nucleotides are TGTGCCAGCACCCTATGGGGGGAGCGTTACAATGAGCAGTTCTTC. Full variable domain (remainder filled in from reference TRBV7-9 and TRBJ2-1): DTGVSQNPRHKITKRGQNVTFRCDPISEHNRLYWYRQTLGQGPEFLTYFQNEAQLEKSRLLSDRFSAERPKGSFSTLEIQRTEQGDSAMYLCASTLWGERYNEQFFGPGTRLTVL.

This clonotype was picked up a small number of times. DNA for the CDR3: TGTGCCAGCAGCTTAGCGGCAGGGGCTGACTATGGCTACACCTTC. Amino acids: CASSLAAGADYGYTF. The chain joins TRBV7-9 to TRBJ1-2, with a weak D call TRBD1 (6 bases). Germline V gives CDR1 SEHNR, CDR2 FQNEAQ (reference sequence). The V end was cut by 0 bases, the J end by 3 bases, with 11 bases between. The CDR3 contains 15 residues.

The chain is built from TRBV12-3 or TRBV12-4 and TRBJ2-5; no definite D call. CDR3 length equals 14 residues. V lost 5 bases and J lost 2, with 12 bases in between. CDR3 in DNA: TGTGCCAGCAGTCTCTGGGTCGTACAAGAGACCCAGTACTTC. This encodes CASSLWVVQETQYF.

CDR3 region: CASSWGSTRMNTEAFF. The CDR3 DNA reads as TGTGCCAGCAGCTGGGGGTCTACTAGAATGAACACTGAAGCTTTCTTT. This rearrangement joins TRBV7-2 to TRBJ1-1, with D maybe TRBD1 (5 bases). The CDR3 covers 16 residues. Trimming removed 4 bases at V and 0 bases at J, with 15 bases between. Germline CDR1 and CDR2: SGHTA and FQGNSA.

The chain joins TRBV7-6 to TRBJ2-5; TRBD2 agrees at 9 bases. The CDR3 contains 15 residues. V lost 3 bases to trimming and J lost 4 bases; unmatched junction nucleotides: 6. Germline V lookup: CDR1 SGHVS, CDR2 FNYEAQ. CDR3 nucleotides: TGTGCCAGCAGCTTCGGGCGGGGGGGAGGAGAGACCCAGTACTTC. Translating it yields CASSFGRGGGETQYF.

This chain joins TRBV4-2 and TRBJ2-5, with D possibly matching TRBD2 (6 bases). The CDR3 spans 15 residues. The ends were cut back, 4 bases at V and 1 base at J, with 13 bases in the middle. Germline V CDR1 and CDR2: LGHNA, YNFKEQ. In nucleotides, the CDR3 is TGTGCCAGCAGCCCATCGGCGGGAACCCAAGAGACCCAGTACTTC. It translates to CASSPSAGTQETQYF.

This clonotype was picked up a small number of times. The V and J genes are TRBV12-3 or TRBV12-4 and TRBJ1-1; D perhaps matches TRBD1 (6 bases). This CDR3 region has 14 residues. Trimming left V 3 bases short and J 4 bases short, with 12 bases between. This CDR3 is CASSFEGGPTEAFF. DNA for the CDR3: TGTGCCAGCAGTTTTGAGGGGGGGCCCACTGAAGCTTTCTTT.

In this sample, this clonotype turned up a few times. The gene calls are TRBV30 and TRBJ2-1, with D perhaps matching TRBD1 (6 bases). The V end was cut by 1 base, the J end by 8 bases, with 9 bases between. There are 12 residues in the CDR3. CDR1 and CDR2 (germline): GTSNPN, SVGIG (reference sequence). CDR3 residues: CAWSEQGYEQFF. For the CDR3, the DNA is TGTGCCTGGAGTGAACAGGGCTATGAGCAGTTCTTC.

V usage is TRBV29-1 and J usage is TRBJ2-3; D is perhaps TRBD1 (6 bases). Deletions cut 7 bases from V and 6 bases from J, with 14 bases between. Per germline, CDR1 SQVTM and CDR2 ANQGSEA. The CDR3 length is 12 residues. CDR3: CSDQGSTDTQYF. The DNA for the CDR3 is TGCAGCGACCAGGGGTCCACGGATACGCAGTATTTT.

This chain connects TRBV4-2 to TRBJ2-7, with 8 positions matching TRBD1. CDR3 length: 15 amino acids. The germline V gene encodes CDR1 LGHNA and CDR2 YNFKEQ. The J segment lost 6 bases and the V segment lost 3 bases, leaving 10 bases of the junction unmatched. CDR3 nucleotide sequence: TGTGCCAGCAGCCAGACCGGGACAGGAATATTCGAGCAGTACTTC. Translation: CASSQTGTGIFEQYF.

In this sample, this clonotype turned up a few times. The chain joins TRBV6-1 to TRBJ2-5; 9 bases map to TRBD1. V gave up 2 bases and J gave up 0 bases; unmatched junction bases: 4. Germline assignment: CDR1 MNHNS and CDR2 SASEGT. There are 16 residues in the CDR3. CDR3 sequence: CASSERGTGYQETQYF. The DNA for the CDR3 is TGTGCCAGCAGTGAACGGGGGACAGGGTACCAAGAGACCCAGTACTTC.

This clonotype showed up just a few times. This chain uses TRBV18 with TRBJ2-3, with a tentative D call TRBD2 (5 bases). Germline CDR1 reads KGHSH; CDR2 reads LQKENI. V lost 6 bases and J 6 bases, leaving 10 bases between the germline ends. This CDR3 contains 12 residues. The CDR3 DNA is TGTGCCAGCTCGGAGGCGAGGGATACGCAGTATTTT. Translation gives CASSEARDTQYF.

This clonotype was counted only a few times. This chain uses TRBV14 with TRBJ1-2; the D gene is possibly TRBD1 (6 bases). V lost 6 bases, J lost 8 bases, and 13 bases lay in between. This CDR3 comprises 12 residues. Looked up from germline, CDR1 is SGHDN and CDR2 is FVKESK. CDR3 sequence: CASSRDIRGYTF. The CDR3 DNA sequence: TGTGCCAGCAGTCGGGACATCCGCGGCTACACCTTC.

This clonotype was seen more than once but under ten times. The V call is TRBV7-2, the J call TRBJ1-2; D is possibly TRBD1 (6 bases). With 5 bases removed from V and 4 bases from J, the gap between germline ends came to 14 bases. CDR1 and CDR2 from the germline V gene are SGHTA and FQGNSA. The CDR3 runs to 14 residues. The CDR3 region has the DNA TGTGCCAGCAGCGCCCGGACAGCGTTCTATGGCTACACCTTC. Translation gives CASSARTAFYGYTF.

V is TRBV11-2 and J is TRBJ2-2; D possibly corresponds to TRBD1 (5 bases). Germline CDR1 is SGHAT and CDR2 is FQNNGV. Between the trimmed V and J ends, which lost 0 bases and 3 bases, there was a span of 14 bases. This CDR3 has 17 amino acids. Here the CDR3 reads CASSLDMRQTYTGELFF. In DNA form, the CDR3 reads TGTGCCAGCAGCTTAGATATGAGACAGACATACACCGGGGAGCTGTTTTTT. The whole variable domain, remainder taken from reference TRBV11-2 and TRBJ2-2, is EAGVAQSPRYKIIEKRQSVAFWCNPISGHATLYWYQQILGQGPKLLIQFQNNGVVDDSQLPKDRFSAERLKGVDSTLKIQPAKLEDSAVYLCASSLDMRQTYTGELFFGEGSRLTVL.